The clone carrying this T cell receptor beta chain showed up many times. Its target is unknown. Hyperthyroidism counted as stable given no ophthalmopathy within 18 months of follow-up. Reliance was placed on clinical symptoms, serum thyroxine, TRAb, thyroid ultrasound and orbital computed tomography for diagnosis. This record comes from a study of Graves' ophthalmopathy and Graves' hyperthyroidism. General observations from the study: Ophthalmopathy could be told apart from stable hyperthyroidism by a 13-signature model (around 85% sensitivity, about 80% specificity).

Amplified TCR beta CDR3 regions were obtained using RNA transcripts as template. RT-PCR in the first round used HTBI primers; a second-round multiplex PCR followed. TCRdb processed the multiplex PCR reads anew with MiXCR; each CDR3 protein has one entry. This table holds a few hundred thousand distinct CDR3 sequences, about 15% found once. Looked up from germline, CDR1 is MRHNA and CDR2 is SNTAGT. Trimming at V came to 6 bases and at J to 5 bases, leaving 4 bases not matched to a gene. The CDR3 has 13 amino acids. The specimen was peripheral blood. The V gene is TRBV6-4, the J gene TRBJ1-1, with TRBD1 matching 9 bases. This TCR was recovered from an adult woman with stable Graves' hyperthyroidism. The chain's CDR3 is CASRGQGGTEAFF. CDR3 coding DNA: TGTGCCAGCAGGGGACAGGGAGGAACTGAAGCTTTCTTT.